A selection of T cell receptor beta chains follows, all from one sample in a study of graft-versus-host responses after intestinal transplantation. What these receptors recognize is not known. Repertoires were generated with immunoSEQ multiplex PCR, while TCRdb's copy carries only in-frame clones and drops some. In the table there are over 75,000 clones, 85% to 90% of which are singletons. The sequencing used unstimulated CD4+ T cells sorted from spleen or lymph node cells, collected before intestinal transplant. The receptor set was obtained from a human donor who received an intestinal transplant. Each CDR3 is given with its conserved first and last residue. A D gene is named only where the DNA matches it firmly. The size entry is marked missing in some rows and otherwise reads once, few, many or a size class.

-	TRBV30	-	TRBJ2-1	CAWGRGSSYNEQFF	TGTGCCTGGGGCCGGGGGTCCTCCTACAATGAGCAGTTCTTC
-	TRBV18	-	TRBJ2-7	CASSAEGYEQYF	TGTGCCAGCTCAGCGGAGGGGTACGAGCAGTACTTC
-	TRBV6-5	-	TRBJ2-3	CASSYRRRDTQYF	TGTGCCAGCAGTTACCGGCGGAGAGATACGCAGTATTTT
-	TRBV18	-	TRBJ1-5	CASSPEGSDQPQHF	TGTGCCAGCTCACCGGAGGGCTCGGATCAGCCCCAGCATTTT
-	TRBV6-1	-	TRBJ2-3	CASSVAGDTQYF	TGTGCCAGCAGTGTCGCGGGGGATACGCAGTATTTT
TRBD1	TRBV12-5	-	TRBJ2-7	CASGLEIRQGPSSYEQYF	TGTGCTAGTGGTTTGGAAATCAGACAGGGACCTAGCTCCTACGAGCAGTACTTC
TRBD1	TRBV5-1	-	TRBJ2-1	CASSSDRAEFNEQFF	TGCGCCAGCAGCTCAGACAGGGCGGAATTCAATGAGCAGTTCTTC
TRBD1	TRBV7-8	-	TRBJ1-6	CASSAGGEGSPLHF	TGTGCCAGCAGCGCAGGGGGCGAGGGTTCACCCCTCCACTTT
TRBD1	TRBV19	-	TRBJ1-5	CASTRQGGGNQPQHF	TGTGCCAGTACCCGACAGGGTGGGGGCAATCAGCCCCAGCATTTT
TRBD2	TRBV18	few	TRBJ2-3	CASSPSGGRTDTQYF	TGTGCCAGCTCCCCCAGCGGGGGGCGCACAGATACGCAGTATTTT
TRBD1	TRBV6-6	-	TRBJ1-2	CASSLDRSGYTF	TGTGCCAGCAGTCTGGACAGGTCGGGCTACACCTTC
-	TRBV4-1	-	TRBJ1-1	CASSQEVPRGGTEAFF	TGCGCCAGCAGCCAAGAAGTACCTAGGGGGGGCACTGAAGCTTTCTTT
TRBD1	TRBV7-9	-	TRBJ1-4	CASSLGTASNEKLFF	TGTGCCAGCAGCTTGGGGACAGCCTCTAATGAAAAACTGTTTTTT
TRBD2	TRBV10-3	-	TRBJ2-7	CAIAGTSSSYEQYF	TGTGCCATCGCCGGGACTAGCTCCTCCTACGAGCAGTACTTC
TRBD2	TRBV5-1	-	TRBJ2-1	CASSLRPPGLAHNEQFF	TGCGCCAGCAGCTTGAGGCCCCCGGGACTAGCGCACAATGAGCAGTTCTTC
-	TRBV27	-	TRBJ1-2	CASSLSYEVRGYTF	TGTGCCAGCAGTTTATCGTACGAGGTTCGCGGCTACACCTTC
TRBD2	TRBV6-4	-	TRBJ2-3	CASSDSGSWSTDTQYF	TGTGCCAGCAGTGACAGCGGGAGCTGGAGCACAGATACGCAGTATTTT
TRBD2	TRBV28	-	TRBJ2-3	CASSASGGATDTQYF	TGTGCCAGCAGTGCCTCGGGGGGGGCTACAGATACGCAGTATTTT
-	TRBV7-9	few	TRBJ1-4	CASSLGQGSNEKLFF	TGTGCCAGCAGCCTAGGCCAGGGTTCGAATGAAAAACTGTTTTTT
-	TRBV6-1	-	TRBJ1-2	CASSEELSGHF	TGTGCCAGCAGTGAAGAGTTATCAGGACACTTC
-	TRBV19	-	TRBJ2-3	CASSVRVTDTQYF	TGTGCCAGTAGCGTCAGGGTGACAGATACGCAGTATTTT